A selection of T cell receptor beta chains follows, all from one sample in a study of blood T cell repertoires in COVID-19. Using immunoSEQ multiplex PCR, the repertoire was profiled, and TCRdb retains in-frame clones only, with some absent. The sample has fewer than 350,000 clones, about 89% seen once. The sample comprised PBMCs or T cells enriched from blood (not recorded which). The receptors were sampled from a man in his fifties or sixties who had recovered from COVID-19. The CDR3 runs from the conserved cysteine through the conserved F or W. Fields, in order: J gene, V gene, clone size, D gene, CDR3 DNA, CDR3 protein. A D gene is named only where the DNA matches it firmly. Only part of the rows carry a size: once, few, many, or a class if the clone is expanded.

J gene: TRBJ2-2
V gene: TRBV18
clone size: NA
D gene: NA
CDR3 DNA: TGTGCCAGCTCACCTAATAGTGTCACAGGCCTGAACACCGGGGAGCTGTTTTTT
CDR3 protein: CASSPNSVTGLNTGELFF

J gene: TRBJ2-5
V gene: TRBV5-1
clone size: NA
D gene: NA
CDR3 DNA: TGCGCCAGCAGCCTGCAAGAGACCCAGTACTTC
CDR3 protein: CASSLQETQYF

J gene: TRBJ2-1
V gene: TRBV24-1
clone size: NA
D gene: NA
CDR3 DNA: TGTGCCACCAGTGATTCGACGGACTTTAGCTCCTACAATGAGCAGTTCTTC
CDR3 protein: CATSDSTDFSSYNEQFF

J gene: TRBJ1-1
V gene: TRBV6-5
clone size: NA
D gene: TRBD1
CDR3 DNA: TGTGCCAGCAGAACCTCCGACAGGGTAAACACTGAAGCTTTCTTT
CDR3 protein: CASRTSDRVNTEAFF

J gene: TRBJ1-3
V gene: TRBV9
clone size: once
D gene: TRBD1
CDR3 DNA: TGTGCCAGCAGCGTGGCAGGGGGAGCTGGAAACACCATATATTTT
CDR3 protein: CASSVAGGAGNTIYF

J gene: TRBJ2-5
V gene: TRBV6-1
clone size: NA
D gene: NA
CDR3 DNA: TGTGCCAGCAGTGAAAGGGGACAGGGACTAGCGATAAAAGAGACCCAGTACTTC
CDR3 protein: CASSERGQGLAIKETQYF

J gene: TRBJ1-1
V gene: TRBV19
clone size: once
D gene: TRBD1
CDR3 DNA: TGTGCCAGTAGAGGGACAGGGGGCGCGTTAGCTTTCTTT
CDR3 protein: CASRGTGGALAFF

J gene: TRBJ2-7
V gene: TRBV19
clone size: NA
D gene: NA
CDR3 DNA: TGTGCCAGTAGTCTCCGACACGCAACAAACACAGTCTACGAGCAGTACTTC
CDR3 protein: CASSLRHATNTVYEQYF

J gene: TRBJ2-6
V gene: TRBV7-2
clone size: NA
D gene: TRBD2
CDR3 DNA: TGTGCCAGCAGACCGGGACTAGCGGGAGTTGCTGGGGCCAACGTCCTGACTTTC
CDR3 protein: CASRPGLAGVAGANVLTF

J gene: TRBJ1-1
V gene: TRBV21-1
clone size: NA
D gene: NA
CDR3 DNA: TGTGCCAGCAGCAACCCCAATTGCAGGGGGCAAACTGAAGCTTTCTTT
CDR3 protein: CASSNPNCRGQTEAFF

J gene: TRBJ1-1
V gene: TRBV28
clone size: NA
D gene: NA
CDR3 DNA: TGTGCCAGCACCCCTTCAGGCCGTGTGAACACTGAAGCTTTCTTT
CDR3 protein: CASTPSGRVNTEAFF

J gene: TRBJ1-2
V gene: TRBV28
clone size: NA
D gene: NA
CDR3 DNA: TGTGCCAGCAGTCTACACGCGACGCAGGGGCAAAACTATGGCTACACCTTC
CDR3 protein: CASSLHATQGQNYGYTF

J gene: TRBJ2-7
V gene: TRBV18
clone size: NA
D gene: TRBD1
CDR3 DNA: TGTGCCAGCTCACCGGGACAGGGGATTTACGAGCAGTACTTC
CDR3 protein: CASSPGQGIYEQYF

J gene: TRBJ1-4
V gene: TRBV5-4
clone size: NA
D gene: TRBD1
CDR3 DNA: TGTGCCAGCAGTATAGACAGGGCAACTAATGAAAAACTGTTTTTT
CDR3 protein: CASSIDRATNEKLFF

J gene: TRBJ1-5
V gene: TRBV29-1
clone size: NA
D gene: NA
CDR3 DNA: TGCAGCGTTGCCGGTTTCGCAAATCAGCCCCAGCATTTT
CDR3 protein: CSVAGFANQPQHF

J gene: TRBJ1-1
V gene: TRBV2
clone size: NA
D gene: TRBD1
CDR3 DNA: TGTGCCAGCAGAGGACGGGACAGGAAGGACACTGAAGCTTTCTTT
CDR3 protein: CASRGRDRKDTEAFF

J gene: TRBJ2-7
V gene: TRBV5-1
clone size: NA
D gene: NA
CDR3 DNA: TGCGCCAGCAGCCCAGGACAGCCGAGCTCCTACGAGCAGTACTTC
CDR3 protein: CASSPGQPSSYEQYF

J gene: TRBJ2-2
V gene: TRBV11-3
clone size: once
D gene: TRBD2
CDR3 DNA: TGTGCCAGCAGCCCCTCGCCGGGACTAGCGGGACAAGGGAACACCGGGGAGCTGTTTTTT
CDR3 protein: CASSPSPGLAGQGNTGELFF

J gene: TRBJ2-5
V gene: TRBV5-1
clone size: NA
D gene: TRBD2
CDR3 DNA: TGCGCCAGCAGCCAGACTAGCCCAGAGACCCAGTACTTC
CDR3 protein: CASSQTSPETQYF

J gene: TRBJ2-1
V gene: TRBV7-6
clone size: NA
D gene: TRBD2
CDR3 DNA: TGTGCCAGCAGCTTAGGGGCCGGGACTAGCAATGAGCAGTTCTTC
CDR3 protein: CASSLGAGTSNEQFF

J gene: TRBJ2-7
V gene: TRBV3-1/TRBV3-2
clone size: NA
D gene: TRBD1
CDR3 DNA: TGTGCCAGCAGCCAAGAAAGGCAGGGGGCGGGGGAGCAGTACTTC
CDR3 protein: CASSQERQGAGEQYF

J gene: TRBJ2-5
V gene: TRBV30
clone size: NA
D gene: NA
CDR3 DNA: TGTGCCTGGAGTCCAATGAATCGGGGGACCCAGTACTTC
CDR3 protein: CAWSPMNRGTQYF

J gene: TRBJ2-1
V gene: TRBV7-3
clone size: NA
D gene: NA
CDR3 DNA: TGTGCCAGCAGCTTTATGGCAGTTTCCTACAATGAGCAGTTCTTC
CDR3 protein: CASSFMAVSYNEQFF

J gene: TRBJ2-7
V gene: TRBV15
clone size: NA
D gene: TRBD1
CDR3 DNA: TGTGCCACCAGCTCGCCCTCCGGGACAGGGGGCGCATACCGCTACGAGCAGTACTTC
CDR3 protein: CATSSPSGTGGAYRYEQYF

J gene: TRBJ2-5
V gene: TRBV2
clone size: once
D gene: NA
CDR3 DNA: TGTGCCAGCACCGCTGGGGGGGAGACCCAGTACTTC
CDR3 protein: CASTAGGETQYF

J gene: TRBJ1-2
V gene: TRBV14
clone size: NA
D gene: TRBD1
CDR3 DNA: TGTGCCAGCAGTCAGACAGGGAGGCGTGGCTACACCTTC
CDR3 protein: CASSQTGRRGYTF

J gene: TRBJ1-3
V gene: TRBV19
clone size: NA
D gene: TRBD1
CDR3 DNA: TGTGCCAGTAGGACAGGGGGCTCTTCTTTTTCTGGAAACACCATATATTTT
CDR3 protein: CASRTGGSSFSGNTIYF

J gene: TRBJ2-3
V gene: TRBV6-5
clone size: NA
D gene: TRBD1
CDR3 DNA: TGTGCCAGCAGCCCGGGACAGGGGGCTTTGGATACGCAGTATTTT
CDR3 protein: CASSPGQGALDTQYF

J gene: TRBJ1-5
V gene: TRBV6-5
clone size: NA
D gene: TRBD1
CDR3 DNA: TGTGCCAGCAGTTACTCGAGACAGGGTAGGAATCAGCCCCAGCATTTT
CDR3 protein: CASSYSRQGRNQPQHF

J gene: TRBJ2-2
V gene: TRBV4-2
clone size: NA
D gene: TRBD1
CDR3 DNA: TGTGCCAGCAGCCTCCAACAGGGGGCCAACACCGGGGAGCTGTTTTTT
CDR3 protein: CASSLQQGANTGELFF

J gene: TRBJ1-3
V gene: TRBV2
clone size: NA
D gene: NA
CDR3 DNA: TGTGCCAGCAGTGGGCAGGGGAGCGACACCATATATTTT
CDR3 protein: CASSGQGSDTIYF

J gene: TRBJ2-5
V gene: TRBV5-4
clone size: NA
D gene: TRBD2
CDR3 DNA: TGTGCCAGCAGCTTGCGCGGGGGGAACCAAGAGACCCAGTACTTC
CDR3 protein: CASSLRGGNQETQYF

J gene: TRBJ1-6
V gene: TRBV27
clone size: NA
D gene: TRBD1
CDR3 DNA: TGTGCCAGCAGATCCCCTACAGGGGCTTTCTTGAGTTCACCCCTCCACTTT
CDR3 protein: CASRSPTGAFLSSPLHF

J gene: TRBJ1-5
V gene: TRBV4-3
clone size: NA
D gene: NA
CDR3 DNA: TGCGCCAGCAGCCTAGACCGAGCTCAGCCCCAGCATTTT
CDR3 protein: CASSLDRAQPQHF

J gene: TRBJ1-5
V gene: TRBV3-1/TRBV3-2
clone size: many
D gene: NA
CDR3 DNA: TGTGCCAGCAGCCGGAGGGGTAACGCTCAGCCCCAGCATTTT
CDR3 protein: CASSRRGNAQPQHF

J gene: TRBJ2-7
V gene: TRBV28
clone size: NA
D gene: TRBD2
CDR3 DNA: TGTGCCAGCAGTTCTAGCGGCGGCTCCTACGAGCAGTACTTC
CDR3 protein: CASSSSGGSYEQYF

J gene: TRBJ1-2
V gene: TRBV28
clone size: NA
D gene: NA
CDR3 DNA: TGTGCCAGCTCCCGTCCCGGCAGGGCAGCTGGCTACACCTTC
CDR3 protein: CASSRPGRAAGYTF

J gene: TRBJ2-7
V gene: TRBV5-1
clone size: NA
D gene: TRBD1
CDR3 DNA: TGCGCCAGCAGCCCACTCGACAGGGTATGGGACGAGCAGTACTTC
CDR3 protein: CASSPLDRVWDEQYF